This T cell receptor beta chain was identified during a study of response to subunit inactivated influenza vaccine. Study-wide results and limits: The authors put forward the suggestion that each seasonal influenza vaccination may bring in only a limited number of new T cells.

In TCRdb, the RT-PCR reads were re-called with MiXCR into one record per CDR3 protein. The table has about 700,000 distinct CDR3 sequences, approximately 14% seen once. This clonotype was seen ten or more times. Its specificity is unknown. This clonotype originated in a man aged 50-59 years who received an inactivated influenza vaccine. The sample consisted of PBMCs from blood, taken approximately 13 days after vaccination.

The CDR3 sequence is CSARGQQETQYF. CDR3 sequence (DNA): TGCAGTGCTAGAGGGCAGCAAGAGACCCAGTACTTC. V usage is TRBV20-1 and J usage is TRBJ2-5; D remains unclear. Trimming removed 1 base from V and 2 bases from J, with 5 bases in between. This CDR3 is built from 12 residues. Germline V CDR1 and CDR2: DFQATT, SNEGSKA (reference sequence).